This T cell receptor beta chain was captured by sequencing in a study of blood T cell repertoires in COVID-19. The protocol was immunoSEQ multiplex PCR, while the TCRdb copy is restricted to in-frame clones and leaves out a portion. The data contain about 200,000 clones, 86% of them seen just once; the ten biggest clones take up around 9.6%. The CDR3 contains 16 residues. The V and J ends lost 2 bases and 7 bases, in that order; junction bases with no gene match: 10. Germline V gene data show CDR1 as SGHRS and CDR2 as YFSETQ. Specimen: peripheral blood. This sequence joins TRBV5-1 and TRBJ2-1, with 9 bases aligning to TRBD1. The TCR comes from a woman between 45 and 65 years old with COVID-19, enrolled during active disease. The CDR3 loop reads CASSFTRDRAGNEQFF. The CDR3 nucleotides are TGCGCCAGCAGCTTTACCCGGGACAGGGCTGGTAATGAGCAGTTCTTC.